This TCR beta chain stems from a study of CD8 T cells in ankylosing spondylitis. Using quantitative 5'-RACE with molecular barcodes, the authors made TCR beta libraries. TCRdb redid the calling of the 5' RACE reads with MiXCR, one entry per CDR3 protein. Of about 540,000 distinct CDR3 sequences in the sample, roughly 12% were seen once. This CDR3 comprises 14 residues. V dropped 2 bases and J dropped 5 bases, with 10 bases sitting between them. Germline V CDR1 and CDR2: KGHDR, SFDVKD. Overall study findings and caveats: Disease-linked clones reportedly showed significant enrichment in matched ankylosing spondylitis synovial fluid. A TCR beta motif of about eight highly homologous variants seemed to mark ankylosing spondylitis blood.

As regards this clonotype: Its antigen remains unidentified.

Material: blood, either unsorted or a sorted T cell fraction (not recorded which). The chain combines TRBV24-1 with TRBJ2-3; D not resolved. The sequence came from a male donor with ankylosing spondylitis. Here the CDR3 reads CATSDWSVRDTQYF. For the CDR3, the DNA is TGTGCCACCAGTGATTGGAGTGTTCGAGATACGCAGTATTTT.